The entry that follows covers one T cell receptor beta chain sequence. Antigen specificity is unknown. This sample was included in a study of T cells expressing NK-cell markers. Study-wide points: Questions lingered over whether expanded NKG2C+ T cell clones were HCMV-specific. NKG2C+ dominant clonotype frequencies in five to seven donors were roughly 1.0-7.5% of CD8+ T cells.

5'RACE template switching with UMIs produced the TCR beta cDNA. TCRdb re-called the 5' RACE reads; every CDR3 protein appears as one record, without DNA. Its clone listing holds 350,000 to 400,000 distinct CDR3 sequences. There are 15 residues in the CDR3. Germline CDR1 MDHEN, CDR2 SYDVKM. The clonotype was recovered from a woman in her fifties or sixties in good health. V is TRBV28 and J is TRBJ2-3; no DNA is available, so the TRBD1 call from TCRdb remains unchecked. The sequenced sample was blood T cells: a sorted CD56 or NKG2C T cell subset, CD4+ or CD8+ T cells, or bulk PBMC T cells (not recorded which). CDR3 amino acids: CASSLVGRIEDTQYF.